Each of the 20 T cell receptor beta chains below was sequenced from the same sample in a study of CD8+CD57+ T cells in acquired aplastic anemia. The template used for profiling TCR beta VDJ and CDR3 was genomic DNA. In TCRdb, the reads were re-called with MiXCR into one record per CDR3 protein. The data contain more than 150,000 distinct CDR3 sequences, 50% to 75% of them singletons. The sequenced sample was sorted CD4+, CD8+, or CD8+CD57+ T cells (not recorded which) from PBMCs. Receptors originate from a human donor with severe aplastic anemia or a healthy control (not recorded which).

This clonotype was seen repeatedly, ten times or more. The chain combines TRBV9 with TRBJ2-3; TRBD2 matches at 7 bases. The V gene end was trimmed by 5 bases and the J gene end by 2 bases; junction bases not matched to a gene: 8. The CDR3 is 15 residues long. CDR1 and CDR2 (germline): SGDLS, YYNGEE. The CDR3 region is CASSRNGDYTDTQYF. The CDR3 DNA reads TGTGCCAGCAGTCGTAACGGGGACTACACAGATACGCAGTATTTT.

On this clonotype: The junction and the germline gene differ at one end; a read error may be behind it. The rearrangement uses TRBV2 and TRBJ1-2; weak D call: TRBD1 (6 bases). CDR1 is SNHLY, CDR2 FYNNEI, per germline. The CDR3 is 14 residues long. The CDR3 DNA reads TGTGCCAGTAGTGCTACAGGGATTAACTATGGCTACACCTTC. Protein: CASSATGINYGYTF. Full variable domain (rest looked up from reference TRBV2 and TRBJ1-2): EPEVTQTPSHQVTQMGQEVILRCVPISNHLYFYWYRQILGQKVEFLVSFYNNEISEKSEIFDDQFSVERPDGSNFTLKIRSTKLEDSAMYFCASSATGINYGYTFGSGTRLTVV.

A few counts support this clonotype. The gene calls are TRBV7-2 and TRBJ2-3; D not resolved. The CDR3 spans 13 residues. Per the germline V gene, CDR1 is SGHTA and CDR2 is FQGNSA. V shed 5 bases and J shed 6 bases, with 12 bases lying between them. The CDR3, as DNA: TGTGCCAGCAGCCCACTCCCAAGGGATACGCAGTATTTT. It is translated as CASSPLPRDTQYF.

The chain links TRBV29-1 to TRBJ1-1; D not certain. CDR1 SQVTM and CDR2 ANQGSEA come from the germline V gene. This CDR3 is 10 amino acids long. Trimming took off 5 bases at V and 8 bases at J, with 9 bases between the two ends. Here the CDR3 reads CSVSLVEAFF. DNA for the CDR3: TGCAGCGTTTCCTTAGTGGAAGCTTTCTTT. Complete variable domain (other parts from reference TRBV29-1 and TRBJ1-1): SAVISQKPSRDICQRGTSLTIQCQVDSQVTMMFWYRQQPGQSLTLIATANQGSEATYESGFVIDKFPISRPNLTFSTLTVSNMSPEDSSIYLCSVSLVEAFFGQGTRLTVV.

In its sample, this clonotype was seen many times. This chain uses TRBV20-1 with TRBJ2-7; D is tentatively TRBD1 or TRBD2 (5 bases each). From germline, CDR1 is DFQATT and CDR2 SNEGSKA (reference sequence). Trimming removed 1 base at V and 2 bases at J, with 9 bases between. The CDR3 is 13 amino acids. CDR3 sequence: CSARGGETYEQYF. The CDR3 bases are TGCAGTGCTAGAGGAGGGGAAACCTACGAGCAGTACTTC.

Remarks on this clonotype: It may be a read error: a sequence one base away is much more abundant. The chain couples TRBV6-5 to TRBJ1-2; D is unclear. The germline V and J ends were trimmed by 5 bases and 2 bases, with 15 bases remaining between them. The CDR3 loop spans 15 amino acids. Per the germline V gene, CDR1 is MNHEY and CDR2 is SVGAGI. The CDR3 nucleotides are TGTGCCAGCAGTCAGCCAAAACTGGGCAACTATGGCTACACCTTC. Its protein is CASSQPKLGNYGYTF.

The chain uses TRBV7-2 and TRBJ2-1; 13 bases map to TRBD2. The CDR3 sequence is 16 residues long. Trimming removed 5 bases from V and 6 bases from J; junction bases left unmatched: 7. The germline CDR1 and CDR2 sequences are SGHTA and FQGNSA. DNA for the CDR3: TGTGCCAGCAGCCCCCCCGGGACTAGCGGGGCCAATGAGCAGTTCTTC. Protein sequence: CASSPPGTSGANEQFF.

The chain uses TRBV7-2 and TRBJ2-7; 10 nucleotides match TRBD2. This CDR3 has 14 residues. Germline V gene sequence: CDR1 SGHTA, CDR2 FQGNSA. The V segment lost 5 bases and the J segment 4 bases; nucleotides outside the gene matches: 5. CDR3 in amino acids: CASSPSGSGYEQYF. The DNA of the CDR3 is TGTGCCAGCAGCCCTAGCGGGAGTGGGTACGAGCAGTACTTC.

The CDR3 DNA sequence: TGTGCCACCAGTGATCACGGACAGCTACAGTTCTTC. The encoded protein is CATSDHGQLQFF. The chain has TRBV24-1 and TRBJ2-1; D is possibly TRBD1 (6 bases). The CDR3 runs to 12 residues. With 3 bases removed from V and 13 bases from J, the gap between germline ends came to 12 bases. CDR1 and CDR2 (germline): KGHDR, SFDVKD.

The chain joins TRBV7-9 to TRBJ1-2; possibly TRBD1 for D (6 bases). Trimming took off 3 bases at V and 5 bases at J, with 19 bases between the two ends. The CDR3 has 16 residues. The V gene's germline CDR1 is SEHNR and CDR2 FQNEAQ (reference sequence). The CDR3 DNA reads TGTGCCAGCAGCTTTTCGAGCGGACAGCTAATATATGGCTACACCTTC. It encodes CASSFSSGQLIYGYTF. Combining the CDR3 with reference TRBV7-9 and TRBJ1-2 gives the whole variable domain DTGVSQNPRHKITKRGQNVTFRCDPISEHNRLYWYRQTLGQGPEFLTYFQNEAQLEKSRLLSDRFSAERPKGSFSTLEIQRTEQGDSAMYLCASSFSSGQLIYGYTFGSGTRLTVV.

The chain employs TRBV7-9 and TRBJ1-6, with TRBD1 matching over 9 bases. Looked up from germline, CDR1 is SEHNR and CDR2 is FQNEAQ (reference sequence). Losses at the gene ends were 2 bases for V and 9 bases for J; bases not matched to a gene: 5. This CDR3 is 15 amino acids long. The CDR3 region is CASSLQTGGISPLHF. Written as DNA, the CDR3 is TGTGCCAGCAGCTTACAGACAGGGGGAATTTCACCCCTCCACTTT.

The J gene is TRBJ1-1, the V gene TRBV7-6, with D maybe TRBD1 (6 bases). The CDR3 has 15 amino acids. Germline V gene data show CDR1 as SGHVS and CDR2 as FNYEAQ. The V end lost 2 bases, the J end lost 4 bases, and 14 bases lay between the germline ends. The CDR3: CASSLSRDIGTEAFF. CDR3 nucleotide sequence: TGTGCCAGCAGCTTATCCCGGGACATAGGCACTGAAGCTTTCTTT.

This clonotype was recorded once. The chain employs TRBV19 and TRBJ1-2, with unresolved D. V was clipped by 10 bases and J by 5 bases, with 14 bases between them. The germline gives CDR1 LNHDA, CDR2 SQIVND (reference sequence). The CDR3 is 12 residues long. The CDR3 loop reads CATLTGVYGYTF. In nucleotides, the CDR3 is TGTGCCACTCTGACTGGTGTGTATGGCTACACCTTC.

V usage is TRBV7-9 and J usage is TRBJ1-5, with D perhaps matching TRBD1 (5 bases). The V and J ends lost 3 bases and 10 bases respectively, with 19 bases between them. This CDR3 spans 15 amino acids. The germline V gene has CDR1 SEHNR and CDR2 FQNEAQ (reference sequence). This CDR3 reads CASSFSGTRSYPQHF. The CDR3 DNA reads TGTGCCAGCAGCTTCTCCGGGACTCGGAGTTATCCCCAGCATTTT.

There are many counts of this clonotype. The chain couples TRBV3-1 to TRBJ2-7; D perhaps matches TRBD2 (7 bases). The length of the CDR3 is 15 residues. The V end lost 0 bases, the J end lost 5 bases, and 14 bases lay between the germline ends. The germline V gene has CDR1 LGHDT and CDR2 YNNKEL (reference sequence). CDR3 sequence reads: CASSQEDTGGDEQYF. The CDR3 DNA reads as TGTGCCAGCAGCCAAGAAGATACGGGGGGCGACGAGCAGTACTTC.

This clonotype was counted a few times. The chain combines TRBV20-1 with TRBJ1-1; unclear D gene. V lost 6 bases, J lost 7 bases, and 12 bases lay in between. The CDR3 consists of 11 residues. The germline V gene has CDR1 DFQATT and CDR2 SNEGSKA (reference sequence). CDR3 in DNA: TGCAGTGCATCCTGGGGAATTGAAGCTTTCTTT. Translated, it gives CSASWGIEAFF.

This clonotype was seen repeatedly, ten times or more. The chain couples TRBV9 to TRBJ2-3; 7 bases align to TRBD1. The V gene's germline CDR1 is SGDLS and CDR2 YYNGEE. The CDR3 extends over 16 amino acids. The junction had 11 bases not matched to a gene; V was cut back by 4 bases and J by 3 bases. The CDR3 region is CASSFSVAGGTDTQYF. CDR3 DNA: TGTGCCAGCAGCTTTAGTGTGGCAGGGGGAACAGATACGCAGTATTTT.

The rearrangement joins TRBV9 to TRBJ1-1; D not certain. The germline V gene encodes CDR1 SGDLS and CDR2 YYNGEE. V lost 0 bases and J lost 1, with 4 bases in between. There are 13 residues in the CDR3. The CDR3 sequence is CASSVDWNTEAFF. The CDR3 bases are TGTGCCAGCAGCGTAGACTGGAACACTGAAGCTTTCTTT.

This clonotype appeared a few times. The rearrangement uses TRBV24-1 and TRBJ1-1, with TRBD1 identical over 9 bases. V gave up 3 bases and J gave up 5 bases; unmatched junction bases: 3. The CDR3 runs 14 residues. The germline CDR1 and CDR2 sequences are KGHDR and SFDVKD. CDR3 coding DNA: TGTGCCACCAGTGATGGTGGGACAGGGACTGAAGCTTTCTTT. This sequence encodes CATSDGGTGTEAFF.

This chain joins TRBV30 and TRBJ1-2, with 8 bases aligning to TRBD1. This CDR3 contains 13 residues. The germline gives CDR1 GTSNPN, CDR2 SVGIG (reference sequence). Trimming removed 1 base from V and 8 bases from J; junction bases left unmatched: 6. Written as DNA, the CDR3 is TGTGCCTGGAGTGCGCAGGGGGCCGAGGGCTACACCTTC. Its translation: CAWSAQGAEGYTF.